The 31 T cell receptor beta chains given below trace back to one sample, sequenced in a study of T-cell reconstitution after alpha-beta-depleted transplantation in children (dated by TCRdb to the mid-2010s). The library was obtained by PCR. Sequencing was performed on an Illumina HiSeq 2500. TCR libraries were prepared with molecular barcoding, using unique molecular identifiers to normalize TCRbeta repertoire quantification. Through fastp at Q25 and MiXCR, TCRdb rebuilt clones from the public reads, retaining in-frame beta chains. Every entry covers one CDR3 protein and lists the most common genes and DNA from its rows. The sample table records approximately 630,000 distinct CDR3 sequences; approximately 14% of these occur just once. The top ten hold 0.79% of the sample. What this sample's treatment or condition label stands for: allogeneic hematopoietic cell transplantation with graft depleted of TCRalphabeta T cells and CD19 B cells.

This specimen consisted of PBMCs, obtained before TCRalphabeta/CD19-depleted stem cell transplant. The receptors were sampled from a girl between 2 and 10 years old with congenital amegakaryocytic thrombocytopenia, due to receive a stem cell transplant.

This clonotype has ten or more counts. This CDR3 is CASSALGTSINEQFF. The CDR3 DNA follows: TGCGCCAGCAGCGCTCTCGGGACTAGTATCAATGAGCAGTTCTTC. The chain joins TRBV5-1 to TRBJ2-1; 8 bases agree with TRBD2. Germline V gene data show CDR1 as SGHRS and CDR2 as YFSETQ. The trim removed 4 bases at V and 6 bases at J, leaving 9 bases unmatched. The CDR3 consists of 15 residues.

Many counts were recorded for this clonotype. V gene TRBV29-1 combines with J gene TRBJ2-1; the match to TRBD2 covers 16 bases. J was trimmed by 9 bases and V by 4 bases; bases with no gene match: 15. This CDR3 spans 18 amino acids. Germline V gene lookup returns CDR1 SQVTM and CDR2 ANQGSEA. As DNA, the CDR3 is TGCAGCGTTGGGAGGCCGGGACTAGCGGGAGGGCCGTCCATTGAGCAGTTCTTC. Amino acid sequence: CSVGRPGLAGGPSIEQFF.

V is TRBV29-1 and J is TRBJ2-5; a possible D gene is TRBD2 (6 bases). V was pared by 6 bases and J by 2 bases, with 13 bases between. CDR3 length: 13 amino acids. Germline CDR1 SQVTM, CDR2 ANQGSEA. CDR3 bases: TGCAGCGTCGCGATTAGCGGACAAGAGACCCAGTACTTC. It encodes CSVAISGQETQYF.

The chain is built from TRBV20-1 and TRBJ2-2, with 8 bases lining up with TRBD2. CDR3 length equals 14 residues. After removal of 1 base from V and 7 bases from J, the junction contained 5 bases not matched to a gene. From germline, CDR1 is DFQATT and CDR2 SNEGSKA (reference sequence). The CDR3 sequence: CSARGVAGHGELFF. DNA of the CDR3: TGCAGTGCTAGAGGGGTAGCGGGACACGGGGAGCTGTTTTTT.

This clonotype occurred many times. V usage is TRBV5-1 and J usage is TRBJ2-3; TRBD1 matches at 8 bases. V shed 2 bases and J 5 bases; nucleotides not matched to a gene: 10. Germline lookup yields CDR1 SGHRS and CDR2 YFSETQ. The CDR3 totals 16 residues. CDR3 in amino acids: CASSFGTGLSRDTQYF. The CDR3 DNA reads as TGCGCCAGCAGCTTCGGGACAGGACTTTCCCGAGATACGCAGTATTTT.

This clonotype has just a few counts. This chain uses TRBV7-2 with TRBJ1-1, with 7 nucleotides matching TRBD1. Germline assignment: CDR1 SGHTA and CDR2 FQGNSA. The CDR3 sequence is 15 residues long. The junction had 5 bases not matched to a gene; V was cut back by 3 bases and J by 1 base. The CDR3 region is CASSLYRGPNTEAFF. DNA of the CDR3: TGTGCCAGCAGCTTGTACAGGGGACCGAACACTGAAGCTTTCTTT.

This clonotype has only a few counts. The chain employs TRBV15 and TRBJ2-3, with a tentative D call TRBD1 (6 bases). CDR1 is LNHNV and CDR2 is YYDKDF in the germline V gene (reference sequence). The CDR3 consists of 13 residues. V was clipped by 6 bases and J by 4 bases, with 11 bases between them. The CDR3: CATRLQGPDTQYF. As DNA, the CDR3 is TGTGCCACCAGGCTACAGGGCCCAGATACGCAGTATTTT.

V usage is TRBV20-1 and J usage is TRBJ2-7; 10 bases match TRBD2. In germline, CDR1 is DFQATT, CDR2 SNEGSKA (reference sequence). The CDR3 is 15 amino acids. V was clipped by 6 bases and J by 5 bases; unmatched bases: 13. CDR3 coding DNA: TGCAGTGCGGCTAGCGGGAGTGTGGGCCGAAACGAGCAGTACTTC. Translated, it gives CSAASGSVGRNEQYF.

This clonotype was picked up a small number of times. The rearrangement uses TRBV29-1 and TRBJ2-7; 7 nucleotides agree with TRBD1. V dropped 3 bases and J dropped 1; count of bases not matched to a gene: 3. The CDR3 spans 13 residues. In germline, CDR1 is SQVTM, CDR2 ANQGSEA. CDR3 loop: CSVEQGESYEQYF. The CDR3 DNA reads TGCAGCGTTGAGCAGGGGGAGTCCTACGAGCAGTACTTC.

V is TRBV20-1 and J is TRBJ2-5; D is perhaps TRBD1 or TRBD2 (5 bases each). Germline CDR1 is DFQATT and CDR2 is SNEGSKA (reference sequence). V was shortened by 6 bases and J by 4 bases, with 18 bases between the two germline ends. The CDR3 covers 14 residues. Here the CDR3 DNA reads TGCAGTGCAGTCCACCGGGGACGGATAGAGACCCAGTACTTC. It specifies CSAVHRGRIETQYF.

The chain couples TRBV20-1 to TRBJ2-5, with D perhaps being TRBD1 or TRBD2 (5 bases each). V was clipped by 2 bases and J by 2 bases, with 12 bases between them. The CDR3 is 14 amino acids. Germline assignment: CDR1 DFQATT and CDR2 SNEGSKA (reference sequence). The DNA of the CDR3 is TGCAGTGCTAGACAGAGCGGACATCAAGAGACCCAGTACTTC. It encodes CSARQSGHQETQYF.

At least ten counts were recorded for this clonotype. The CDR3, as DNA: TGTGCCAGCAGCCATTTTGGAGGAGATGAGCAGTTCTTC. Translated: CASSHFGGDEQFF. This chain uses TRBV3-1 with TRBJ2-1; a weak D match, TRBD2 (5 bases). Germline V gene sequence: CDR1 LGHDT, CDR2 YNNKEL (reference sequence). CDR3 length: 13 amino acids. The V gene lost 3 bases and the J gene lost 8 bases, with 11 bases spanning the gap.

This clonotype was counted at least ten times. The chain combines TRBV7-2 with TRBJ1-5; possibly TRBD1 for D (5 bases). Germline CDR1 reads SGHTA; CDR2 reads FQGNSA. Trimming removed 5 bases at V and 2 bases at J, with 16 bases between. The CDR3 extends over 16 amino acids. CDR3 nucleotide sequence: TGTGCCAGCAGCAAAGGGGCAGATCGGGGCAATCAGCCCCAGCATTTT. Translation: CASSKGADRGNQPQHF.

The chain links TRBV30 to TRBJ1-3, with unresolved D. Germline V lookup: CDR1 GTSNPN, CDR2 SVGIG (reference sequence). The CDR3 consists of 14 residues. Deletions cut 2 bases from V and 16 bases from J, with 24 bases between. The CDR3 DNA is TGTGCCTGGAGTATCGGCTCCCGGGCCGCTTCCAATTATTTT. The encoded protein is CAWSIGSRAASNYF.

This clonotype was counted between two and nine times. J is TRBJ2-7 and V is TRBV12-3 or TRBV12-4; tentatively, D is TRBD1 (6 bases). CDR3 size: 16 residues. V was cut by 1 base and J by 2 bases, with 15 bases left in between. CDR3 in amino acids: CASSLGGRVNTYEQYF. The CDR3 nucleotides are TGTGCCAGCAGTTTAGGGGGGCGGGTCAACACCTACGAGCAGTACTTC.

This rearrangement joins TRBV6-1 to TRBJ2-5, with 7 bases identical to TRBD2. Germline lookup yields CDR1 MNHNS and CDR2 SASEGT. The trim removed 8 bases at V and 0 bases at J, leaving 12 bases unmatched. This CDR3 region has 16 residues. CDR3 DNA sequence: TGTGCCAGCCAGGGCCGGGACTATACGTACCAAGAGACCCAGTACTTC. It is translated as CASQGRDYTYQETQYF.

This clonotype was seen a handful of times. This rearrangement joins TRBV3-1 to TRBJ2-1; possibly TRBD2 for D (5 bases). The ends were cut back, 0 bases at V and 0 bases at J, with 12 bases in the middle. CDR1 is LGHDT, CDR2 YNNKEL, per germline (reference sequence). The CDR3 has 17 amino acids. The CDR3 DNA reads TGTGCCAGCAGCCAAGAAGGCGGGTGGCTCTCCTACAATGAGCAGTTCTTC. This sequence encodes CASSQEGGWLSYNEQFF.

This clonotype was observed a handful of times. This chain uses TRBV5-1 with TRBJ1-5; D remains ambiguous. The CDR3 covers 14 residues. From germline, CDR1 is SGHRS and CDR2 YFSETQ. The V and J ends lost 2 bases and 7 bases respectively, with 13 bases between them. CDR3 coding DNA: TGCGCCAGCAGCTTTCCAGAGGAACGGCAGCCCCAGCATTTT. It codes for CASSFPEERQPQHF.

This clonotype was counted a few times. J is TRBJ2-7 and V is TRBV20-1; TRBD2 matches 12 bases. CDR1 and CDR2 from the germline V gene are DFQATT and SNEGSKA (reference sequence). V lost 5 bases to trimming and J lost 10 bases; unmatched junction nucleotides: 6. This CDR3 contains 12 residues. CDR3 in amino acids: CSAPVTSGGQYF. CDR3 bases: TGCAGTGCTCCTGTGACTAGCGGGGGCCAGTACTTC.

This clonotype was seen only a few times. The rearrangement joins TRBV29-1 to TRBJ2-7; D uncertain. Per the germline V gene, CDR1 is SQVTM and CDR2 is ANQGSEA. The CDR3 is 13 residues long. With 5 bases removed from V and 3 bases from J, the gap between germline ends came to 14 bases. The CDR3 protein is CSVRVDPNYEQYF. The CDR3 DNA reads TGCAGCGTTCGGGTAGACCCCAACTACGAGCAGTACTTC.

The chain links TRBV25-1 to TRBJ2-6, with D unresolved. V gave up 8 bases and J gave up 3 bases, with 11 bases separating them. Germline lookup yields CDR1 MGHDK and CDR2 SYGVNS. The CDR3 contains 14 residues. DNA of the CDR3: TGTGCCAGCTCTGGTACGGTTGGGGCCAACGTCCTGACTTTC. This sequence encodes CASSGTVGANVLTF.

This clonotype was seen a handful of times. The chain carries TRBV5-1 and TRBJ2-1; TRBD2 agrees at 8 bases. Per the germline V gene, CDR1 is SGHRS and CDR2 is YFSETQ. This CDR3 comprises 21 residues. V dropped 0 bases and J dropped 1; count of bases not matched to a gene: 18. CDR3 loop: CASSLGDRAGVVVRSYNEQFF. As DNA, the CDR3 is TGCGCCAGCAGCTTGGGCGACAGAGCGGGAGTTGTGGTAAGGTCCTACAATGAGCAGTTCTTC. The whole variable domain, filled in from reference TRBV5-1 and TRBJ2-1, reads KAGVTQTPRYLIKTRGQQVTLSCSPISGHRSVSWYQQTPGQGLQFLFEYFSETQRNKGNFPGRFSGRQFSNSRSEMNVSTLELGDSALYLCASSLGDRAGVVVRSYNEQFFGPGTRLTVL.

This clonotype was counted at least ten times. The V call is TRBV5-1, the J call TRBJ1-4; D ambiguous. V dropped 4 bases and J dropped 4 bases, with 8 bases sitting between them. The germline gives CDR1 SGHRS, CDR2 YFSETQ. There are 13 residues in the CDR3. The CDR3 sequence: CASSPELNEKLFF. The CDR3 coding sequence is TGCGCCAGCAGCCCGGAGCTTAATGAAAAACTGTTTTTT.

The table lists this clonotype with many counts. Written as DNA, the CDR3 is TGCAGTGCTCCCAAGGCGGGTCCCTCAGATACGCAGTATTTT. Translating gives CSAPKAGPSDTQYF. The chain has TRBV20-1 and TRBJ2-3, with D possibly being TRBD2 (5 bases). Per the germline V gene, CDR1 is DFQATT and CDR2 is SNEGSKA (reference sequence). V shed 5 bases and J shed 4 bases, with 16 bases lying between them. This CDR3 contains 14 residues.

The chain carries TRBV5-6 and TRBJ2-7; D ambiguous. The CDR3 consists of 15 residues. Germline CDR1 reads SGHDT; CDR2 reads YYEEEE. V was cut by 6 bases and J by 1 base, with 17 bases left in between. CDR3 DNA: TGTGCCAGCACCTACGGGCCCATTTTTTCCTACGAGCAGTACTTC. It codes for CASTYGPIFSYEQYF.

This clonotype was observed a few times. The gene calls are TRBV20-1 and TRBJ1-5, with TRBD1 matching 8 bases. Germline V gene data show CDR1 as DFQATT and CDR2 as SNEGSKA (reference sequence). This CDR3 is 15 amino acids long. V lost 5 bases and J lost 0; bases outside the gene matches: 6. The CDR3 DNA sequence: TGCAGTGCTCCTTCGACAGGGGATAGCAATCAGCCCCAGCATTTT. The encoded protein is CSAPSTGDSNQPQHF.

This clonotype was seen ten or more times. J is TRBJ2-5 and V is TRBV4-2; 8 bases are a match to TRBD2. V lost 0 bases, J lost 2 bases, and 5 bases stayed unmatched. The CDR3 runs to 16 residues. CDR1 LGHNA and CDR2 YNFKEQ come from the germline V gene. The CDR3 DNA follows: TGTGCCAGCAGCCAAGATTGGAAGCGGGAGCAAGAGACCCAGTACTTC. Residues: CASSQDWKREQETQYF.

This clonotype was counted between two and nine times. The CDR3 nucleotides read TGTGCCAGCAGCCACCTTATAGCGGGAGGGCTAGCCGAATCCTACGAGCAGTACTTC. It encodes CASSHLIAGGLAESYEQYF. This chain uses TRBV7-9 with TRBJ2-7, with 11 bases that match TRBD2. Germline lookup yields CDR1 SEHNR and CDR2 FQNEAQ (reference sequence). The CDR3 consists of 19 residues. J lost 1 base, V lost 5 bases, and 16 bases had no gene match.

The rearrangement links TRBV4-2 to TRBJ2-5, with TRBD2 identical over 9 bases. Germline-derived CDR1 and CDR2 are LGHNA and YNFKEQ. V lost 0 bases and J lost 13; bases outside the gene matches: 9. This CDR3 is built from 14 residues. For the CDR3, the DNA is TGTGCCAGCAGCCAAGATACGGGACTAGCCTCCAGGTACTTC. Amino acid sequence: CASSQDTGLASRYF.

This chain uses TRBV2 with TRBJ2-1, with D possibly matching TRBD1 (6 bases). Per the germline V gene, CDR1 is SNHLY and CDR2 is FYNNEI. Trimming shortened V by 8 bases and J by 7 bases, and 18 bases separated the two germline ends. The CDR3 sequence is 14 residues long. The CDR3 region is CASPGFSQGNEQFF. CDR3 DNA: TGTGCCAGCCCCGGGTTCTCCCAGGGGAATGAGCAGTTCTTC.

This clonotype showed up many times. Here the CDR3 DNA reads TGTGCCAGCAGAAGACAGGGGGCGATTGATGAAGCTTTCTTT. This gives the protein CASRRQGAIDEAFF. The chain couples TRBV12-3 or TRBV12-4 to TRBJ1-1, with 10 bases fitting TRBD1. Trimming took 6 bases from V and 7 from J; bases not matched to a gene: 8. The length of the CDR3 is 14 residues.